Listed below are T cell receptor beta chains from one sample, sequenced in a study of CD8+ T cells in alopecia areata. Measured with immunoSEQ multiplex PCR; TCRdb has only the in-frame clones, and not every one. Here the sample spans about 180,000 clones, 59% being singletons. The material was CD4+ T cells sorted from blood, obtained at week 0. These receptors were obtained from a human donor with alopecia areata. Each CDR3 is given with its conserved first and last residue. D genes are given only for firm matches. Where a row states a size, it is once, few, many or the class of an expanded clone; other rows omit it.

>TRBJ1-1|.|TRBV5-1|once
TGCGCCAGCAGCTTGGCCGGGACCATGAACACTGAAGCTTTCTTT
CASSLAGTMNTEAFF
>TRBJ2-3|TRBD2|TRBV30|once
TGTGCCTGGAGTACCCCTCGGACTAGCGGGTACACAGATACGCAGTATTTT
CAWSTPRTSGYTDTQYF
>TRBJ2-7|.|TRBV6-6|.
TGTGCCAGCAGTTACTCTACGGGACGGAAATACGAGCAGTACTTC
CASSYSTGRKYEQYF
>TRBJ2-7|.|TRBV4-1|few
TGCGCCAGCAGCCAAGAAAATAGGGCGGTTCGCGACGAGCAGTACTTC
CASSQENRAVRDEQYF
>TRBJ2-3|.|TRBV29-1|.
TGCAGCGTTGTGGGCAGGGTCACAGATACGCAGTATTTT
CSVVGRVTDTQYF
>TRBJ1-5|.|TRBV25-1|.
TGTGCCAGCAGTGGGACCGCGATGAATCAGCCCCAGCATTTT
CASSGTAMNQPQHF
>TRBJ1-2|.|TRBV19|few
TGTGCCAGTAGTATAGCGGGGGGAAGGTATGGCTACACCTTC
CASSIAGGRYGYTF
>TRBJ1-5|.|TRBV15|.
TGTGCCACCAGCAGAGATTCTGATCAGCCCCAGCATTTT
CATSRDSDQPQHF
>TRBJ1-4|TRBD1|TRBV30|few
TGTGCCTGGAGTTCTTTAGGGGGCAATGAAAAACTGTTTTTT
CAWSSLGGNEKLFF
>TRBJ1-1|.|TRBV2|few
TGTGCCAGCAGCTACGCTAGACTGGGAAGTCTAATGAACACTGAAGCTTTCTTT
CASSYARLGSLMNTEAFF
>TRBJ1-1|TRBD1|TRBV6-5|.
TGTGCCAGCAGTCCACCCAGGGGGAGGTCTGAAGCTTTCTTT
CASSPPRGRSEAFF
>TRBJ1-1|.|TRBV30|.
TGTGCCTGGACCGGCGGGGGGACTGAAGCTTTCTTT
CAWTGGGTEAFF
>TRBJ1-5|TRBD1|TRBV6-5|.
TGTGCCAGCAAACCGACAGGGGGCGCACCTCAGCCCCAGCATTTT
CASKPTGGAPQPQHF
>TRBJ2-2|.|TRBV29-1|few
TGCAGCGGGGGACTGAACACCGGGGAGCTGTTTTTT
CSGGLNTGELFF
>TRBJ2-1|TRBD2|TRBV27|.
TGTGCCAGCAGTTTATTGGTTGGGACTAGCGGGGTCCATGAGCAGTTCTTC
CASSLLVGTSGVHEQFF
>TRBJ2-5|.|TRBV2|.
TGTGCCAGCAGTGAAGCGTCCGTTCAAGAGACCCAGTACTTC
CASSEASVQETQYF
>TRBJ2-1|.|TRBV15|.
TGTGCCACCAGCAGAGATCGTGGAGTCGTTAGCGAAACGTTCTTC
CATSRDRGVVSETFF
>TRBJ1-4|.|TRBV4-1|.
TGCGCCAGCAGCCAACGTAATGAAAAACTGTTTTTT
CASSQRNEKLFF
>TRBJ2-3|.|TRBV5-1|.
TGCGCCAGCAGCATGATGGACAGTAATACGCAGTATTTT
CASSMMDSNTQYF
>TRBJ2-3|.|TRBV5-1|once
TGCGCCAGCAGCATGGGTTCGCGGCGGGACACAGATACGCAGTATTTT
CASSMGSRRDTDTQYF
>TRBJ1-2|.|TRBV5-1|.
TGCGCCAGCAGCTTGGCCCCGACAGAGAACTATGGCTACACCTTC
CASSLAPTENYGYTF
>TRBJ2-7|TRBD1|TRBV7-2|.
TGTGCCAGCAGCTTGTCGGGACAGGGGGCTTACGAGCAGTACTTC
CASSLSGQGAYEQYF
>TRBJ2-5|.|TRBV7-9|.
TGTGCCAGCAGCTTAGGCAATCAAGAGACCCAGTACTTC
CASSLGNQETQYF
>TRBJ2-3|.|TRBV19|.
TGTGCCAGTAGTCCCCCCGGGGAGGATACGCAGTATTTT
CASSPPGEDTQYF
>TRBJ2-5|.|TRBV6-5|.
TGTGCCAGCTCAGACCTGGGGATTGGGACCCAGTACTTC
CASSDLGIGTQYF
>TRBJ2-5|.|TRBV7-9|.
TGTGCCAGCAGCTTGGTTGAGACCCAGTACTTC
CASSLVETQYF
>TRBJ2-7|.|TRBV4-1|.
TGCGCCAGCAGCCAAGGAGACAGTCTCAACTACGAGCAGTACTTC
CASSQGDSLNYEQYF
>TRBJ1-1|.|TRBV5-1|.
TGCGCCAGCAGGTTGGACGGGGGGAACACTGAAGCTTTCTTT
CASRLDGGNTEAFF
>TRBJ2-1|TRBD1|TRBV29-1|.
TGCAGCGTTGTTTGGGCAGGGGGTTCCTACAATGAGCAGTTCTTC
CSVVWAGGSYNEQFF
>TRBJ1-2|.|TRBV5-1|.
TGCGCCAGCGCAGGAGGTGCTGGCTACACCTTC
CASAGGAGYTF
>TRBJ2-5|.|TRBV12-5|.
TGTGCTAGTGGTTTGTCAGGGTCTGAGACCCAGTACTTC
CASGLSGSETQYF
>TRBJ2-3|TRBD1|TRBV4-1|.
TGCGCCAGCAGCCACAGCGGACAGGCTCCCACAGATACGCAGTATTTT
CASSHSGQAPTDTQYF
>TRBJ1-5|.|TRBV4-1|few
TGCGCCAGCAGCCCCTCTGGACACCTTAATCAGCCCCAGCATTTT
CASSPSGHLNQPQHF
>TRBJ2-3|.|TRBV5-6|.
TGTGCCAGCAGCTTGGCTAGGGATATGAGCACAGATACGCAGTATTTT
CASSLARDMSTDTQYF
>TRBJ1-1|.|TRBV30|.
TGTGCCTGGAGTGTCCAGGGGAACACTGAAGCTTTCTTT
CAWSVQGNTEAFF
>TRBJ1-2|.|TRBV9|.
TGTGCCAGCAGCGTAGACCCTAACTATGGCTACACCTTC
CASSVDPNYGYTF